What follows is one T cell receptor beta chain and its context. Its antigen remains unknown. These donors counted as nominally healthy when sampled, but unrecorded immune exposures were likely. The sample comes from a study of cytomegalovirus exposure and HLA in healthy donors. Whole-study findings and limits: A later analysis found that most CMV-associated TCR beta chains appeared HLA-restricted. Most TCR beta V segments were productive about 87% or about 30% of the time in an earlier analysis. Further analysis was carried out later, and it showed several of the most significant clusters appearing linked to common viral pathogens.

Germline CDR1 GTSNPN, CDR2 SVGIG (reference sequence). The CDR3 has 13 residues. Trimming shortened V by 2 bases and J by 2 bases, and 7 bases separated the two germline ends. Use of 60 Vbeta and 13 Jbeta primers characterized the PCR. The assay was immunoSEQ multiplex PCR, and TCRdb's table has in-frame clones only and misses some. This sample has around 170,000 clones, with approximately 88% found just once. This TCR was sampled from a boy younger than 10 in good health and CMV-seronegative. Material for sequencing was PBMCs. The chain uses TRBV30 and TRBJ1-5; D is unclear. The CDR3: CAWSQEGNQPQHF. The DNA of the CDR3 is TGTGCCTGGAGTCAGGAGGGCAATCAGCCCCAGCATTTT.